This T cell receptor (beta chain) was sequenced for a study of blood T cells in healthy people across ages. The second PCR ran roughly 6 to 11 cycles with a sample-barcoded 5' primer and J-beta primers. TCRdb redid the calling of the 5' RACE reads with MiXCR, one entry per CDR3 protein. The sample records around 600,000 distinct CDR3 sequences, more than 45% being singletons. The J segment lost 3 bases and the V segment lost 0 bases, leaving 5 bases of the junction unmatched. Germline CDR1 reads DFQATT; CDR2 reads SNEGSKA (reference sequence). The CDR3 is 15 amino acids. Specimen: blood. The chain combines TRBV20-1 with TRBJ2-1; 7 bases line up with TRBD2. This clonotype originated in an elderly man in good health. This chain's CDR3 is CSARDQLASYNEQFF. CDR3 sequence (DNA): TGCAGTGCTAGAGATCAACTAGCGAGCTACAATGAGCAGTTCTTC.